This passage covers 18 T cell receptor beta chains from one sample sequenced in a study of siplizumab effects on memory and regulatory T cells. The assay was immunoSEQ multiplex PCR, and TCRdb's table has in-frame clones only and misses some. The sample holds about 94,000 clones, 94% seen once. Material: non-Treg CD4+ T cells sorted from blood. These receptors came from a human donor in good health.

The chain recombines TRBV18 with TRBJ2-6, with 7 bases that match TRBD2. Germline V gene lookup returns CDR1 KGHSH and CDR2 LQKENI. V gave up 6 bases and J gave up 1 base; unmatched junction bases: 12. This CDR3 spans 18 amino acids. In DNA, the CDR3 is TGTGCCAGCTCGAGAGCGGAAAGCGGGGTTTCTGGGGCCAACGTCCTGACTTTC. This sequence encodes CASSRAESGVSGANVLTF.

This clone was seen just once. This chain joins TRBV19 and TRBJ1-2; TRBD1 matches 11 bases. The V segment lost 9 bases and the J segment 5 bases; nucleotides outside the gene matches: 11. Germline assignment: CDR1 LNHDA and CDR2 SQIVND (reference sequence). CDR3 length: 15 amino acids. The CDR3 sequence is CASGSGGQGAYGYTF. The CDR3 DNA sequence: TGTGCCAGCGGCTCGGGAGGACAGGGGGCATATGGCTACACCTTC.

This clone was recorded only once. The chain couples TRBV5-4 to TRBJ2-7, with TRBD2 matching over 11 bases. The CDR3 covers 15 residues. V lost 5 bases, J lost 3 bases, and 7 bases stayed unmatched. Germline V gene sequence: CDR1 SGHNT, CDR2 YYREEE (reference sequence). CDR3 sequence: CASSKTSGDLYEQYF. DNA for the CDR3: TGTGCCAGCAGTAAGACTAGCGGGGACCTCTACGAGCAGTACTTC. Full variable domain (missing parts from reference TRBV5-4 and TRBJ2-7): ETGVTQSPTHLIKTRGQQVTLRCSSQSGHNTVSWYQQALGQGPQFIFQYYREEENGRGNFPPRFSGLQFPNYSSELNVNALELDDSALYLCASSKTSGDLYEQYFGPGTRLTVT.

The genes are TRBV19 and TRBJ2-7; 12 bases agree with TRBD2. CDR1 is LNHDA and CDR2 is SQIVND in the germline V gene (reference sequence). The CDR3 covers 14 residues. Trimming at V came to 7 bases and at J to 0 bases, leaving 1 base not matched to a gene. The CDR3 DNA reads as TGTGCCAGTAAGACTAGCGGGGGCTCCTACGAGCAGTACTTC. Protein product: CASKTSGGSYEQYF.

The J gene is TRBJ2-5, the V gene TRBV25-1; 7 bases align to TRBD2. V was pared by 2 bases and J by 5 bases, with 2 bases of the junction left unmatched. The CDR3 extends over 13 amino acids. The germline V gene encodes CDR1 MGHDK and CDR2 SYGVNS. CDR3 in DNA: TGTGCCAGCAGTGAAGGGGGGGGTGAGACCCAGTACTTC. It codes for CASSEGGGETQYF.

About this clone itself: The sample holds other DNA sequences that translate to the same CDR3. This chain connects TRBV30 to TRBJ1-6, with D hard to call. Germline loops: CDR1 GTSNPN, CDR2 SVGIG (reference sequence). This CDR3 has 13 residues. The V end was cut by 1 base, the J end by 5 bases, with 6 bases between. The CDR3 DNA reads TGTGCCTGGAGTGAGACGGATAATTCACCCCTCCACTTT. It encodes CAWSETDNSPLHF.

J is TRBJ2-3 and V is TRBV10-2; 15 bases are a match to TRBD2. Looked up from germline, CDR1 is WSHSY and CDR2 is SAAADI. This CDR3 spans 15 amino acids. With V trimmed by 6 bases and J by 5 bases, 3 bases remained unmatched. The CDR3 loop is CASRGTSGGRDTQYF. The CDR3, as DNA: TGCGCCAGCAGGGGGACTAGCGGGGGGAGAGATACGCAGTATTTT.

The chain is built from TRBV5-1 and TRBJ1-4; D remains unclear. Between the trimmed V and J ends, which lost 0 bases and 4 bases, there was a span of 7 bases. The CDR3 totals 14 residues. CDR1 and CDR2 (germline): SGHRS, YFSETQ. CDR3 protein: CASSLARYNEKLFF. CDR3 nucleotides: TGCGCCAGCAGCTTGGCCAGGTATAATGAAAAACTGTTTTTT.

The chain employs TRBV5-1 and TRBJ2-1; 10 bases are a match to TRBD2. V was pared by 0 bases and J by 1 base, with 4 bases of the junction left unmatched. The germline V gene has CDR1 SGHRS and CDR2 YFSETQ. CDR3 length equals 17 residues. CDR3 bases: TGCGCCAGCAGCTTGGAGGCAGCGGGGGGGTCCTACAATGAGCAGTTCTTC. Encoded protein: CASSLEAAGGSYNEQFF.

The CDR3 loop reads CASSVGTSGGAFTDTQYF. The CDR3 region has the DNA TGTGCCAGCAGCGTAGGGACTAGCGGGGGGGCCTTCACAGATACGCAGTATTTT. V and J are TRBV9 and TRBJ2-3; TRBD2 matches 15 bases. The ends lost 0 bases at V and 2 bases at J; junction bases unmatched: 4. CDR1 SGDLS and CDR2 YYNGEE come from the germline V gene. This CDR3 has 18 residues. Variable domain in full (rest from reference TRBV9 and TRBJ2-3): DSGVTQTPKHLITATGQRVTLRCSPRSGDLSVYWYQQSLDQGLQFLIQYYNGEERAKGNILERFSAQQFPDLHSELNLSSLELGDSALYFCASSVGTSGGAFTDTQYFGPGTRLTVL.

The rearrangement joins TRBV6-6 to TRBJ2-1; 12 positions match TRBD2. J was trimmed by 6 bases and V by 6 bases; bases with no gene match: 6. Germline CDR1 is MNHNY and CDR2 is SVGAGI (reference sequence). The CDR3 covers 15 residues. The CDR3 coding sequence is TGTGCCAGCAGACGACTAGCGGGAGTTAGCAATGAGCAGTTCTTC. Its translation is CASRRLAGVSNEQFF.

The CDR3 sequence is CASSLAYQETQYF. The CDR3 coding sequence is TGCGCCAGCAGCTTGGCCTACCAAGAGACCCAGTACTTC. This rearrangement joins TRBV5-1 to TRBJ2-5, with unresolved D. Trimming pared 0 bases from V and 0 bases from J, leaving 3 bases between. The CDR3 has 13 amino acids. Germline V gene sequence: CDR1 SGHRS, CDR2 YFSETQ.

The rearrangement joins TRBV25-1 to TRBJ1-1, with TRBD1 matching over 8 bases. The ends lost 4 bases at V and 1 base at J; junction bases unmatched: 2. Germline CDR1 and CDR2: MGHDK and SYGVNS. CDR3 length: 14 residues. In DNA form, the CDR3 reads TGTGCCAGCAGTGTTGGACAGGGGAACACTGAAGCTTTCTTT. Encoded protein: CASSVGQGNTEAFF.

The chain's CDR3 is CASGFGQSSIYEQYF. The CDR3 bases are TGTGCTAGTGGTTTTGGGCAGAGCTCGATCTACGAGCAGTACTTC. This sequence joins TRBV12-5 and TRBJ2-7; D unresolved. Germline CDR1 is LGHNT and CDR2 is FRNRAP. The length of the CDR3 is 15 residues. V lost 3 bases and J 3 bases, leaving 15 bases between the germline ends.

The J gene is TRBJ1-1, the V gene TRBV5-1; 8 bases fit TRBD1. Trimming cost V 7 bases and J 6 bases; bases outside gene matches: 8. CDR1 and CDR2 (germline): SGHRS, YFSETQ. The CDR3 has 13 amino acids. The CDR3 protein is CASGRQGRPEAFF. The CDR3 DNA follows: TGCGCCAGCGGAAGACAGGGGAGGCCTGAAGCTTTCTTT.

The V gene is TRBV10-3, the J gene TRBJ1-5; D is undetermined. Trimming pared 5 bases from V and 1 base from J, leaving 9 bases between. This CDR3 has 14 amino acids. CDR1 ENHRY and CDR2 SYGVKD come from the germline V gene. This CDR3 is CAISTQESNQPQHF. The CDR3 DNA is TGTGCCATCAGTACCCAGGAGAGCAATCAGCCCCAGCATTTT.

This chain connects TRBV18 to TRBJ2-1; 11 bases align to TRBD2. V trimming: 2 bases; J trimming: 0 bases; junction bases outside the gene matches: 0. This CDR3 contains 16 residues. The germline gives CDR1 KGHSH, CDR2 LQKENI. The CDR3: CASSPTSGGSYNEQFF. CDR3 DNA: TGTGCCAGCTCACCAACTAGCGGGGGCTCCTACAATGAGCAGTTCTTC.

This clone was seen once. The V and J genes are TRBV5-4 and TRBJ2-4, with D tentatively TRBD1 (8 bases). Trimming took 4 bases from V and 4 from J, leaving 21 bases between them. Germline CDR1 and CDR2: SGHNT and YYREEE (reference sequence). The CDR3 extends over 17 amino acids. CDR3 coding DNA: TGTGCCAGCAGCCCGCAGGGGGGGCAGGGGGCGAAAAACATTCAGTACTTC. Translation: CASSPQGGQGAKNIQYF.